The clone carrying this T cell receptor beta chain was picked up one time. The CDR3 runs 15 residues. V lost 1 base and J 4 bases, leaving 13 bases between the germline ends. Germline assignment: CDR1 LGHNA and CDR2 YSLEER. The source of the sample is a study of blood T cell repertoires in COVID-19. Study details: Sites in the United States, Italy and Spain provided acute and convalescent COVID-19 samples. Nucleic acid was either cDNA or gDNA, and it came from T cells, B-cell-depleted T cells, or PBMCs.

Original handling: Counts of nucleated cells, estimated from reference gene primer amplification, were obtained. Measured with immunoSEQ multiplex PCR; TCRdb has only the in-frame clones, and not every one. V and J calls and clone size follow that table, whereas D and trimming were derived from the DNA. The profile covers 45,000 to 55,000 clones, with roughly 84% appearing a single time and approximately 12% taken by the ten largest. The sequencing input was peripheral blood. The chain links TRBV4-3 to TRBJ1-1; D may be TRBD1 (6 bases). The source of this sequence is a man between 65 and 80 years old with active COVID-19. The CDR3 region has the DNA TGCGCCAGCAGCCAAGGACCACTAGGGGGCACTGAAGCTTTCTTT. Residues: CASSQGPLGGTEAFF.